Listed here is a single T cell receptor (beta chain). Method: immunoSEQ multiplex PCR; TCRdb's copy keeps in-frame clones and lacks some. The table includes approximately 90,000 clones, around nine tenths detected once. The sample originates from a study of radiation and T cells in renal cell carcinoma. Time point in this sample: baseline pretreatment blood. Indicated treatment: 15 Gy SBRT to primary tumor, nephrectomy 4 weeks later. The input for sequencing was blood, taken from a patient whose treatment included radiotherapy and nephrectomy. This clonotype originated in a man aged 45-60 years with renal cell carcinoma.

CDR3 amino acids: CASSLLPQGANEKLFF. The CDR3 DNA reads TGCGCCAGCAGCTTGTTACCTCAGGGGGCTAATGAAAAACTGTTTTTT. The rearrangement uses TRBV5-1 and TRBJ1-4; 7 nucleotides line up with TRBD1. With 1 base clipped from V and 3 bases from J, the junction kept 6 bases outside the gene matches. Germline V gene sequence: CDR1 SGHRS, CDR2 YFSETQ. This CDR3 region has 16 residues.